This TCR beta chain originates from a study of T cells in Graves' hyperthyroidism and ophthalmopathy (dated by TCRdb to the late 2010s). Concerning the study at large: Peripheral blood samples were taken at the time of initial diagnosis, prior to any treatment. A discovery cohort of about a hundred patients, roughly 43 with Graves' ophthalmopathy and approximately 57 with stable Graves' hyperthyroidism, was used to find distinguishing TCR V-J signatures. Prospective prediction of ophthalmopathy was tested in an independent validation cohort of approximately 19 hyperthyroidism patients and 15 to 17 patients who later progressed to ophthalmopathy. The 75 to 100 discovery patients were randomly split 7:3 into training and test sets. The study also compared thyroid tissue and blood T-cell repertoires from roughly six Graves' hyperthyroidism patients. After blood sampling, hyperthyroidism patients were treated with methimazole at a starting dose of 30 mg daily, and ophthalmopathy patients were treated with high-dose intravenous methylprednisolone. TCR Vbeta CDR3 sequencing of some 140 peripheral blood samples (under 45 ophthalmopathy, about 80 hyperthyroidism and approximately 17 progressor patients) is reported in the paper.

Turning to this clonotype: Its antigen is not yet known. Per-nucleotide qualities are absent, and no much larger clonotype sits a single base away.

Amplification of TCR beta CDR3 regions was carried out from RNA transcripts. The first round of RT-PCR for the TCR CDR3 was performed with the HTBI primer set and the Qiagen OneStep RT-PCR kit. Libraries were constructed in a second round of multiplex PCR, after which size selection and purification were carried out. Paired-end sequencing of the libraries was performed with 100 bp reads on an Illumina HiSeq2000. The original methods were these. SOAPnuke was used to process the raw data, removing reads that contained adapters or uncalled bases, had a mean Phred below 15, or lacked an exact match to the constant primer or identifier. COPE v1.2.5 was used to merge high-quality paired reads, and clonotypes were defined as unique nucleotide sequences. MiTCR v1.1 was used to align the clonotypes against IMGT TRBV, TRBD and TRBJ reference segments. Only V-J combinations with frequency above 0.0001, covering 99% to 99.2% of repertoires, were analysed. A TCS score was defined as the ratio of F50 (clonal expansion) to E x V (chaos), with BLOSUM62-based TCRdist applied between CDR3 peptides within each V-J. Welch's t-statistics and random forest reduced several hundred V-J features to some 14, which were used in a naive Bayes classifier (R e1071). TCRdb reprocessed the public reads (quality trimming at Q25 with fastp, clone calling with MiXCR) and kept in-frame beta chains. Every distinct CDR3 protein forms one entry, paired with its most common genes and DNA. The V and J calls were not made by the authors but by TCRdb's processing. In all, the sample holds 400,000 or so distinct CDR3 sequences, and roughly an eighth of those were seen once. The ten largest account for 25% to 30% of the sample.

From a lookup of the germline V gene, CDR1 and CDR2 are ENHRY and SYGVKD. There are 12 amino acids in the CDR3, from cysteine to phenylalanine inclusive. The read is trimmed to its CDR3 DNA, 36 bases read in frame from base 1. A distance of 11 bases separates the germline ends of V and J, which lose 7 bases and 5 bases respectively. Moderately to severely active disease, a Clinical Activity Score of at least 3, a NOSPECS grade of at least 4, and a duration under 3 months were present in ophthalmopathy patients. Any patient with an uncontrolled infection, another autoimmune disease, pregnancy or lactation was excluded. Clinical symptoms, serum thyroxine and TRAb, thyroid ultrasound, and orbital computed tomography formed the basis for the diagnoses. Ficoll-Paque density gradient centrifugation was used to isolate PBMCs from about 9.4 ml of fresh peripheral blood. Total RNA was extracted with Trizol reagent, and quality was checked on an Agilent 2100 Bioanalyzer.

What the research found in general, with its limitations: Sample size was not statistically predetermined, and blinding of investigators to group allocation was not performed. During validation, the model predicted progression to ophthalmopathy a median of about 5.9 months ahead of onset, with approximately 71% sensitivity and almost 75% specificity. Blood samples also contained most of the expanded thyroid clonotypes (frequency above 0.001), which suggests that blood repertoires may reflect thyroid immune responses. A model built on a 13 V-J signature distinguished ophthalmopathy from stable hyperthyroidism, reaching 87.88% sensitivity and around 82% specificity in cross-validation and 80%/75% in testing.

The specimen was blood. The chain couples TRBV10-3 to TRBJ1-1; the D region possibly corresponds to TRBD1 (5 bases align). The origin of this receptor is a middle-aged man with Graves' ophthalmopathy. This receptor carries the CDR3 CAITDGGTEAFF. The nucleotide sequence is TGTGCCATCACAGACGGGGGGACTGAAGCTTTCTTT.